Listed below are T cell receptor beta chains from one sample, sequenced in a study of beta chain features in type 1 diabetes. TCRdb's table, derived via immunoSEQ multiplex PCR, lists solely in-frame clones and lacks some. This table holds around 500,000 clones, roughly 30% found once. Sequenced sample: naive CD4+ T cells from blood. The receptors come from a man aged 18 to 35 in good health. Each CDR3 is given with its conserved first and last residue. The order of the fields is V gene, CDR3 length, CDR3 protein.

TRBV9	15	CASSVDLGAYNEQFF
TRBV4-3	15	CASSQVISSSYEQYF
TRBV7-3	16	CASSNRQGSSYNEQFF
TRBV14	12	CASSQGPDGYTF
TRBV7-3	17	CASSSRLKSGGPDTQYF
TRBV29-1	11	CSGRVAGELFF
TRBV10-2	15	CASSTQGFGANVLTF
TRBV2	16	CASSPQGLPTNNEQFF
TRBV18	14	CASSPGTEVYGYTF
TRBV7-2	14	CASSLEREPDEQFF